This T cell receptor beta chain stems from a study of kidney transplant recipient with SARS-CoV-2 infection. TCRdb passed the reads through MiXCR, listing each CDR3 protein once. The table shows under 250,000 distinct CDR3 sequences, with more than 25% occurring only once. About this clonotype: This could be a read error, since a much larger clone is one nucleotide away.

Deletions cut 4 bases from V and 4 bases from J, with 22 bases between. Germline-derived CDR1 and CDR2 are MNHEY and SVGEGT. CDR3 length: 17 residues. The source material was a blood sample, sampled at baseline and between days 110 and 120 from a kidney transplant recipient. The origin of this receptor is a male patient aged 25 to 39 who had COVID-19 and was a kidney transplant recipient. The graft donor may have contributed some T cells. The rearrangement joins TRBV6-2 or TRBV6-3 to TRBJ1-2; D call uncertain. As DNA, the CDR3 is TGTGCCAGCAGTTCGACTAGCTGCATCGGAAAGACCTATGGCTACACCTTC. Translated, it gives CASSSTSCIGKTYGYTF.